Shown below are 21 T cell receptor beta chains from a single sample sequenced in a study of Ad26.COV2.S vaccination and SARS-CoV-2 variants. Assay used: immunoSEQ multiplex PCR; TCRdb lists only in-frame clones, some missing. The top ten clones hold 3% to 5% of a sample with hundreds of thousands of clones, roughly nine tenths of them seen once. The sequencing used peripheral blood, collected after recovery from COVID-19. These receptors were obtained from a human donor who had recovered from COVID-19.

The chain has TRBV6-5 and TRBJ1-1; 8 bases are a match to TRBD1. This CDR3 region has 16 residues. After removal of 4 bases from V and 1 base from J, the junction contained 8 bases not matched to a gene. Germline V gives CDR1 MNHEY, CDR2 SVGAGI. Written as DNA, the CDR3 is TGTGCCAGCAGTTTACGAACCGGGACAGGGAACACTGAAGCTTTCTTT. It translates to CASSLRTGTGNTEAFF.

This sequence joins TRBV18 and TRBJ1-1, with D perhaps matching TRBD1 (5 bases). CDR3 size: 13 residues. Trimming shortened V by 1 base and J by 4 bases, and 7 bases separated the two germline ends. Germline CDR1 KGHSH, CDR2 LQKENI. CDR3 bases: TGTGCCAGCTCACCACAGGGACCCACTGAAGCTTTCTTT. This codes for CASSPQGPTEAFF.

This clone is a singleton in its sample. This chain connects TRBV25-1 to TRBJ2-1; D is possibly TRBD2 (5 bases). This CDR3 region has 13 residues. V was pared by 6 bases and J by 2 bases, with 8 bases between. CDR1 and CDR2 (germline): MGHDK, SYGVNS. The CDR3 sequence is CASRAGAYNEQFF. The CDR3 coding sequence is TGTGCCAGCAGGGCCGGGGCCTACAATGAGCAGTTCTTC.

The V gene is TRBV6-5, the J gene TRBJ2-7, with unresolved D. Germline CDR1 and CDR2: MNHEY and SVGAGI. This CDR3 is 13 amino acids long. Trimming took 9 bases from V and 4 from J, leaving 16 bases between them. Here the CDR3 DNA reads TGTGCCAGTTCGACCGCATCAGCTTACGAGCAGTACTTC. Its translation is CASSTASAYEQYF.

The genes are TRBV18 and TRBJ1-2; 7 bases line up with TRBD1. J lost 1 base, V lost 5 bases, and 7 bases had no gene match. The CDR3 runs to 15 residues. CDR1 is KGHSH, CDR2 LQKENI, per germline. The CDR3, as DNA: TGTGCCAGCTCAGGAGGGACAGACCTTAACTATGGCTACACCTTC. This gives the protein CASSGGTDLNYGYTF.

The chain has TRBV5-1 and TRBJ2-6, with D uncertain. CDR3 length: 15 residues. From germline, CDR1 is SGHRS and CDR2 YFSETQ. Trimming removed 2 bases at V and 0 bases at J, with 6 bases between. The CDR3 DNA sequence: TGCGCCAGCAGCTTCCGGATCTCTGGGGCCAACGTCCTGACTTTC. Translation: CASSFRISGANVLTF.

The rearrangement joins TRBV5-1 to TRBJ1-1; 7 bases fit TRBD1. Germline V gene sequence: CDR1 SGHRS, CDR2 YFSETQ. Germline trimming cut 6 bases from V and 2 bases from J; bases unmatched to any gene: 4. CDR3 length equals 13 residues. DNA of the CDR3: TGCGCCAGCATGACAGGGACAAACACTGAAGCTTTCTTT. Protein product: CASMTGTNTEAFF. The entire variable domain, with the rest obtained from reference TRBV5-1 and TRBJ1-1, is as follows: KAGVTQTPRYLIKTRGQQVTLSCSPISGHRSVSWYQQTPGQGLQFLFEYFSETQRNKGNFPGRFSGRQFSNSRSEMNVSTLELGDSALYLCASMTGTNTEAFFGQGTRLTVV.

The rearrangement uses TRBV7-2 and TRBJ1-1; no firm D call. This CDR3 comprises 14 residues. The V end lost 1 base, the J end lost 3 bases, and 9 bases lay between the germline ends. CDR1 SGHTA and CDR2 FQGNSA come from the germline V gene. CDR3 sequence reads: CASSLGFWDTEAFF. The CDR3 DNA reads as TGTGCCAGCAGCTTAGGTTTTTGGGACACTGAAGCTTTCTTT.

The CDR3 loop reads CASSPVGGQNSPLHF. CDR3 coding DNA: TGTGCCAGCTCACCCGTGGGGGGACAGAATTCACCCCTCCACTTT. V is TRBV18 and J is TRBJ1-6, with TRBD1 identical over 7 bases. Germline CDR1 is KGHSH and CDR2 is LQKENI. With 3 bases clipped from V and 7 bases from J, the junction kept 6 bases outside the gene matches. The CDR3 has 15 amino acids.

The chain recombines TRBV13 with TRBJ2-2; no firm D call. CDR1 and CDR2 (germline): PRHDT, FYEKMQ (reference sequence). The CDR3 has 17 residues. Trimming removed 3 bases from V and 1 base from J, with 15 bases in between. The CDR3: CASSFPRGFMNTGELFF. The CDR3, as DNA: TGTGCCAGCAGCTTTCCTCGAGGCTTTATGAACACCGGGGAGCTGTTTTTT.

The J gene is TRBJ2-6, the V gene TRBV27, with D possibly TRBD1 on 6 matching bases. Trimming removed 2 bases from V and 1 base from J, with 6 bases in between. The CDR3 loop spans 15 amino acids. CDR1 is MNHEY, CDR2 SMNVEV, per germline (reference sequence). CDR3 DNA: TGTGCCAGCAGTTTACAGGGGTCTGGGGCCAACGTCCTGACTTTC. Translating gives CASSLQGSGANVLTF.

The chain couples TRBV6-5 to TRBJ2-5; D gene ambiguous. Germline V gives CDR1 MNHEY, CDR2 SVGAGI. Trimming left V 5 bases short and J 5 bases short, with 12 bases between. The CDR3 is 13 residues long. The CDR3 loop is CASSLTSAETQYF. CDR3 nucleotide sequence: TGTGCCAGCAGTCTTACTTCGGCCGAGACCCAGTACTTC.

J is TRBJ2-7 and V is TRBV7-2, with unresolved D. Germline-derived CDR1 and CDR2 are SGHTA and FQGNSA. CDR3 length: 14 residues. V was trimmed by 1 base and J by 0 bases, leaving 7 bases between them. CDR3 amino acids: CASSLEGSSYEQYF. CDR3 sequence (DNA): TGTGCCAGCAGCTTAGAGGGAAGCTCCTACGAGCAGTACTTC.

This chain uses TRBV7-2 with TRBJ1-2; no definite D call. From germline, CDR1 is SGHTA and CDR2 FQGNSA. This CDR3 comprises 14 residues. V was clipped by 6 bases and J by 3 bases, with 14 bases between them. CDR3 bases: TGTGCCAGCAGTCCCGGGAGAAACGACTATGGCTACACCTTC. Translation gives CASSPGRNDYGYTF.

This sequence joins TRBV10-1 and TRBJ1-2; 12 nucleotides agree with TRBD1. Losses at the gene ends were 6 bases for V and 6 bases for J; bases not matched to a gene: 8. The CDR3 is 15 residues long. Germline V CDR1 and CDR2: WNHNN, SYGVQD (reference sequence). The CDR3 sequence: CASRGTGGEKDGYTF. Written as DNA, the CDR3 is TGCGCCAGCAGAGGGACAGGGGGCGAGAAGGATGGCTACACCTTC.

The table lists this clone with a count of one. CDR3 nucleotides: TGTGCCAGCAGCTTGAAGGGGGCCGCAGTGCAGTACTTC. Its translation is CASSLKGAAVQYF. The chain links TRBV5-5 to TRBJ2-7, with 7 bases fitting TRBD1. Looked up from germline, CDR1 is SGHKS and CDR2 is YYEKEE (reference sequence). The CDR3 length is 13 residues. Germline trimming cut 1 base from V and 9 bases from J; bases unmatched to any gene: 7.

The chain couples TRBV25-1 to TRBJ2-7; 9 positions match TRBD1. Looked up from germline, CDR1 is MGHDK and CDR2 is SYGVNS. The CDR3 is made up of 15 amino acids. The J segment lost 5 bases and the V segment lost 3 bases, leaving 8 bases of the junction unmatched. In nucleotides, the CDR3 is TGTGCCAGCAGTGATCCCCCCGGGACAGGGCACGAGCAGTACTTC. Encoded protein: CASSDPPGTGHEQYF.

CDR3 region: CATSSPSDSPNYGYTF. CDR3 bases: TGTGCCACCAGCAGCCCCTCGGACTCCCCCAACTATGGCTACACCTTC. This chain joins TRBV15 and TRBJ1-2; D is undetermined. Looked up from germline, CDR1 is LNHNV and CDR2 is YYDKDF (reference sequence). The V end lost 3 bases, the J end lost 2 bases, and 16 bases lay between the germline ends. CDR3 length: 16 amino acids.

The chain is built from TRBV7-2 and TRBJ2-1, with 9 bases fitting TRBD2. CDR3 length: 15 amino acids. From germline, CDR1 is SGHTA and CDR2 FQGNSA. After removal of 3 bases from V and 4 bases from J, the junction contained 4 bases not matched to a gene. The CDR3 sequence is CASSFLAGLYNEQFF. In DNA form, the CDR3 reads TGTGCCAGCAGCTTTCTAGCGGGACTATACAATGAGCAGTTCTTC. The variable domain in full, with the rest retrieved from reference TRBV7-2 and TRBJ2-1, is GAGVSQSPSNKVTEKGKDVELRCDPISGHTALYWYRQSLGQGLEFLIYFQGNSAPDKSGLPSDRFSAERTGGSVSTLTIQRTQQEDSAVYLCASSFLAGLYNEQFFGPGTRLTVL.

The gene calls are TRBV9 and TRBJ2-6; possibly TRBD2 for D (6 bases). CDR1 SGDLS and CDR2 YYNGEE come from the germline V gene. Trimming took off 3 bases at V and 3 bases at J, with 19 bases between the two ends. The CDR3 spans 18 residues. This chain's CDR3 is CASSEEGGSTFGANVLTF. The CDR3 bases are TGTGCCAGCAGCGAGGAAGGAGGGTCCACCTTTGGGGCCAACGTCCTGACTTTC.

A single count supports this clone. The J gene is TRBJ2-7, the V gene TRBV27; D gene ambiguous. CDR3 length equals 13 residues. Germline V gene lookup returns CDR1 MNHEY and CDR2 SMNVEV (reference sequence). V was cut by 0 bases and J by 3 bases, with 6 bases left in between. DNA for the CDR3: TGTGCCAGCAGTTTATCGGCAGGCTACGAGCAGTACTTC. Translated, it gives CASSLSAGYEQYF.